These T cell receptor beta chains were read from a single sample in a study of T cells in Graves' hyperthyroidism and ophthalmopathy. TCRdb reprocessed the multiplex PCR reads via MiXCR and lists one record per CDR3 protein. The sample contains about 400,000 distinct CDR3 sequences, about 14% of which appear only once. Sequencing was performed on blood. These receptors all come from a man between 45 and 60 years old with Graves' ophthalmopathy. Both conserved end residues are trimmed from each CDR3. Size is stated for part of the rows, as once, few or many counts, or as a class when the clone is expanded.

V,size,J,length,CDR3
TRBV27,NA,TRBJ1-4,13,ASSLSGPRQEKLF
TRBV20-1,many,TRBJ1-1,13,SARRYQGRGTEAF
TRBV20-1,many,TRBJ2-7,11,SARFGGLNEQY
TRBV19,NA,TRBJ2-7,13,ASRPTSAFYYEQY
TRBV10-2,NA,TRBJ2-1,11,ASTTSEYNEQF
TRBV6-1,few,TRBJ1-1,12,ASSEGLVNTEAF
TRBV6-1,many,TRBJ2-3,16,ASKAGGLAGYYTDTQY
TRBV30,many,TRBJ2-7,12,AWRAGRSSYEQY
TRBV6-1,few,TRBJ2-3,10,ASTGPANTQY
TRBV20-1,few,TRBJ1-5,12,SARQGASNQPQH
TRBV9,few,TRBJ1-2,11,ASSVEVTGGYT
TRBV20-1,NA,TRBJ2-2,12,SARRPGAREELF
TRBV19,few,TRBJ2-1,11,ASSDRNYNEQF
TRBV5-1,many,TRBJ1-1,12,ASSFAGLNTEAF
TRBV13,few,TRBJ2-4,12,ASSWGGDRDIQY
TRBV29-1,NA,TRBJ1-2,13,SVPGGRGLGYGYT
TRBV7-9,many,TRBJ1-1,13,ASSRSGTQNTEAF
TRBV20-1,many,TRBJ2-7,12,SATGLAGGYEQY
TRBV30,many,TRBJ2-3,12,AWTRASTTDTQY
TRBV6-1,many,TRBJ2-7,13,ASRSRGRASYEQY
TRBV7-9,few,TRBJ2-1,15,ASSPNLGRGPYNEQF
TRBV20-1,many,TRBJ2-3,14,SAPKSGSGRADTQY
TRBV20-1,many,TRBJ2-5,12,SVSGTGALETQY
TRBV28,many,TRBJ2-4,12,ASSETGGLNIQY
TRBV11-2,many,TRBJ2-1,15,ASSSEVLAGVYNEQF